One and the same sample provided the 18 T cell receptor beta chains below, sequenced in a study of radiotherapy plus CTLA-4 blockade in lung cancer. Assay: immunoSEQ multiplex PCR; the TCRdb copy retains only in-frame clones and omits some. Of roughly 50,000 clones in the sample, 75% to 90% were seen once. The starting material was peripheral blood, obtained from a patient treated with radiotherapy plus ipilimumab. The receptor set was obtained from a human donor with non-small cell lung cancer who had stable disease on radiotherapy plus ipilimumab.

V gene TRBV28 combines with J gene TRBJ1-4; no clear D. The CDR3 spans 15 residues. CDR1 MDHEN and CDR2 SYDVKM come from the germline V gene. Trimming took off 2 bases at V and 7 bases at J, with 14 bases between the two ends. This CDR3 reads CASSLGSGGPEKLFF. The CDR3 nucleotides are TGTGCCAGCAGTTTAGGGTCTGGAGGGCCTGAAAAACTGTTTTTT.

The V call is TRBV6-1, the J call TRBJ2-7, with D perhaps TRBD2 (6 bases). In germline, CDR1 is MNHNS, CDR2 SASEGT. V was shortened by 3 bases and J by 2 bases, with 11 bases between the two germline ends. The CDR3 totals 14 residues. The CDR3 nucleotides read TGTGCCAGCAGTGAGGTCGGGGGACCCTACGAGCAGTACTTC. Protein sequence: CASSEVGGPYEQYF.

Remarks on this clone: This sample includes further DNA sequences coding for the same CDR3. The CDR3 DNA reads as TGTGCCAGCAGCGTAGGGGGCCGCAGCGGCTACACCTTC. Translating gives CASSVGGRSGYTF. V gene TRBV9 combines with J gene TRBJ1-2, with a possible D match to TRBD1 (5 bases). The length of the CDR3 is 13 residues. Trimming cost V 0 bases and J 8 bases, with 11 bases left between them. Germline V gene lookup returns CDR1 SGDLS and CDR2 YYNGEE.

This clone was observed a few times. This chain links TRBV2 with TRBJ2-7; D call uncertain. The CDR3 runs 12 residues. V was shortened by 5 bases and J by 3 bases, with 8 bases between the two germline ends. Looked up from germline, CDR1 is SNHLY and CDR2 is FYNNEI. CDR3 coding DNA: TGTGCCAGCAGTTTGCGGAGCTACGAGCAGTACTTC. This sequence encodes CASSLRSYEQYF.

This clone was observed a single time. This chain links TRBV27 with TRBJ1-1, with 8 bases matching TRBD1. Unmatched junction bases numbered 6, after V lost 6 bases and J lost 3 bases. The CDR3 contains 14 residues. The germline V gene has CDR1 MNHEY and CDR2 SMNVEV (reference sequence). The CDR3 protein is CASSRLRGHTEAFF. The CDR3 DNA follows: TGTGCCAGCAGCCGCCTCAGGGGGCACACTGAAGCTTTCTTT.

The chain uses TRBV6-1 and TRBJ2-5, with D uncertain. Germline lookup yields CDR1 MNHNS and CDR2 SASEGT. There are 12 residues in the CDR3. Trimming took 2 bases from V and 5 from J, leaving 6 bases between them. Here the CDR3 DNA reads TGTGCCAGCAGTGAACTCCGGGAGACCCAGTACTTC. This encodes CASSELRETQYF.

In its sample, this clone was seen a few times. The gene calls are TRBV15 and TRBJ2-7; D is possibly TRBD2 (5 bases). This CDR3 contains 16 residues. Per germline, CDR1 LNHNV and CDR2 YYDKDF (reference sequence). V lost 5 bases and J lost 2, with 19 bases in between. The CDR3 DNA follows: TGTGCCACCAGCCCCCGGACTGGCGGGCTCGCCTACGAGCAGTACTTC. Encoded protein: CATSPRTGGLAYEQYF. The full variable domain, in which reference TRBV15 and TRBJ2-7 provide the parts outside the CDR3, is DAMVIQNPRYQVTQFGKPVTLSCSQTLNHNVMYWYQQKSSQAPKLLFHYYDKDFNNEADTPDNFQSRRPNTSFCFLDIRSPGLGDTAMYLCATSPRTGGLAYEQYFGPGTRLTVT.

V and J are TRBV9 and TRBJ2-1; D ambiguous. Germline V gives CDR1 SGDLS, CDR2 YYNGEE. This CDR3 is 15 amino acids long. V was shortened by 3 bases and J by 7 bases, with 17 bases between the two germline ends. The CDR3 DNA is TGTGCCAGCAGCGACCCCTGGCGATCGACAAATGAGCAGTTCTTC. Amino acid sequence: CASSDPWRSTNEQFF.

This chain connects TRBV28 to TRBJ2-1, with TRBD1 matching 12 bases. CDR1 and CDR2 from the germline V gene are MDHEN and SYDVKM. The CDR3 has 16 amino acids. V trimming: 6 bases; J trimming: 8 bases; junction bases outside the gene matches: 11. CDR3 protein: CASSDRDRGPGDEQFF. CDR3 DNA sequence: TGTGCCAGCAGCGACCGGGACAGGGGGCCGGGGGATGAGCAGTTCTTC.

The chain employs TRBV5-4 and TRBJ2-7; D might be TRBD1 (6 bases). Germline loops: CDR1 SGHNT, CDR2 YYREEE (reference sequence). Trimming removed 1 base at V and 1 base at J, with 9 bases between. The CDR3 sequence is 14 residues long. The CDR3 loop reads CASSLQGISYEQYF. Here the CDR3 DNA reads TGTGCCAGCAGCTTGCAGGGGATTTCCTACGAGCAGTACTTC. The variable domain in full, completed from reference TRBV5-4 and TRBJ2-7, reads ETGVTQSPTHLIKTRGQQVTLRCSSQSGHNTVSWYQQALGQGPQFIFQYYREEENGRGNFPPRFSGLQFPNYSSELNVNALELDDSALYLCASSLQGISYEQYFGPGTRLTVT.

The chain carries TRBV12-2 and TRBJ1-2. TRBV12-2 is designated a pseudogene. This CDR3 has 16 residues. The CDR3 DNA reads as TGTGCAAGTCGCACTATGCCCATCGGGGATAACTATGGCTACATCTTC. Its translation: CASRTMPIGDNYGYIF.

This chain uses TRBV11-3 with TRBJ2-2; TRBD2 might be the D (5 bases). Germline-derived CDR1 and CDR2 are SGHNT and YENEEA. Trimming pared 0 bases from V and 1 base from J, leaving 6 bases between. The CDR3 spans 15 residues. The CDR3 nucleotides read TGTGCCAGCAGCTTAGATGGACTGAACACCGGGGAGCTGTTTTTT. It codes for CASSLDGLNTGELFF.

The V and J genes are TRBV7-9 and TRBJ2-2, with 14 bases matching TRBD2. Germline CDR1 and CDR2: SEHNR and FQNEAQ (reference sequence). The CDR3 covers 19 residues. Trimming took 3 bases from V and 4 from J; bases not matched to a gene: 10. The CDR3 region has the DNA TGTGCCAGCAGCTTGGGACTAGCGGGAGTCGGTTGGGCCACCGGGGAGCTGTTTTTT. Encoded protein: CASSLGLAGVGWATGELFF.

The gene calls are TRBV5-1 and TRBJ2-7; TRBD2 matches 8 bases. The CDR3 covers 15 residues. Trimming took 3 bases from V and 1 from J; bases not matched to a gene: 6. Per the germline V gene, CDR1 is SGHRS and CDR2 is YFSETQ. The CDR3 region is CASSSVERGSYEQYF. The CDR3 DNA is TGCGCCAGCAGCTCCGTGGAGCGGGGGTCCTACGAGCAGTACTTC. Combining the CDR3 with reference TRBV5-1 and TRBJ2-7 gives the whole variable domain KAGVTQTPRYLIKTRGQQVTLSCSPISGHRSVSWYQQTPGQGLQFLFEYFSETQRNKGNFPGRFSGRQFSNSRSEMNVSTLELGDSALYLCASSSVERGSYEQYFGPGTRLTVT.

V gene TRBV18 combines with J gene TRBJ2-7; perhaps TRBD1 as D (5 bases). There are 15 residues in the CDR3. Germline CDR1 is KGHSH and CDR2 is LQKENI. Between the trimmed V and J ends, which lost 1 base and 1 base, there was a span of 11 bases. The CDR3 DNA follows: TGTGCCAGCTCACCACAATGGGGCAGTTCCTACGAGCAGTACTTC. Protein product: CASSPQWGSSYEQYF.

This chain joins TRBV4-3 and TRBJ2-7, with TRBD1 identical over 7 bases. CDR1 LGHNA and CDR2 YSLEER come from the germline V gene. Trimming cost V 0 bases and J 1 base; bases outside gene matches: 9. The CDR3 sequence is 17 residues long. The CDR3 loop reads CASSQETGAGSSYEQYF. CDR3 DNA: TGCGCCAGCAGCCAAGAAACAGGGGCAGGGTCGTCCTACGAGCAGTACTTC.

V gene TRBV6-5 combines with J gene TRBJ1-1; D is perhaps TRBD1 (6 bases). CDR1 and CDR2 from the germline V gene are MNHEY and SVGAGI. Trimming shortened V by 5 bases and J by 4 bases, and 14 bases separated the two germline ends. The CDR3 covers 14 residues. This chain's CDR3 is CASSPPGQRTEAFF. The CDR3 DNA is TGTGCCAGCAGTCCCCCGGGACAACGCACTGAAGCTTTCTTT.

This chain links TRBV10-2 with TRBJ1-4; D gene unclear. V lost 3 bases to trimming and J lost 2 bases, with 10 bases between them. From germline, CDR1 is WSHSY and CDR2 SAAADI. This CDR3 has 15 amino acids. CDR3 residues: CASSEWSGTNEKLFF. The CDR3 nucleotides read TGCGCCAGCAGTGAATGGAGTGGGACTAATGAAAAACTGTTTTTT.